This TCR beta chain is from a study of T cell responses to AZD1222 COVID-19 vaccine. On this clone: What it recognizes is unknown.

Regarding the study as a whole: All repertoire sampling was performed exclusively after the peak T cell response. Regions left unmutated in variants are reportedly the target of nearly half of spike-specific TCRs. Donor demographics were predominantly white British with a female majority; clonal diversity may be underestimated.

Repertoires were generated with immunoSEQ multiplex PCR, while TCRdb's copy carries only in-frame clones and drops some. This table holds approximately 120,000 clones, over 70% found once. The length of the CDR3 is 14 residues. The V gene's germline CDR1 is SEHNR and CDR2 FQNEAQ (reference sequence). The V and J ends lost 4 bases and 7 bases, in that order; junction bases with no gene match: 3. This sample comprised peripheral blood, obtained on day 0 of AZD1222 vaccination. The gene calls are TRBV7-9 and TRBJ1-4; 10 bases are a match to TRBD1. The receptor's source is an adult in good health. The CDR3 DNA sequence: TGTGCCAGCAGCTCGGACAGGGGGGTTGAAAAACTGTTTTTT. Amino acid sequence: CASSSDRGVEKLFF.